A selection of T cell receptor beta chains follows, all from one sample in a study of beta chain features in type 1 diabetes. TCRdb's copy holds only in-frame clones and misses some; the assay was immunoSEQ multiplex PCR. In the table there are some 26,000 clones, around 68% of which are singletons. The specimen was stem cell memory CD4+ T cells from blood. Receptors were obtained from a woman aged 40-49 years with type 1 diabetes. The CDR3 runs from the conserved cysteine through the conserved F or W. A D gene is named only where the DNA matches it firmly. Clone size, where shown, is once, few, many, or a class for clones that have expanded.

>few|TRBJ2-2|TRBV4-3|NA
CASSQDGGRNTGELFF
TGCGCCAGCAGCCAAGATGGAGGGCGGAACACCGGGGAGCTGTTTTTT
>NA|TRBJ1-5|TRBV6-5|TRBD1
CASSYSTGNNQPQHF
TGTGCCAGCAGTTACTCGACAGGGAACAATCAGCCCCAGCATTTT
>once|TRBJ1-5|TRBV6-1|TRBD1
CASWDRGINQPQHF
TGTGCCAGCTGGGACAGGGGAATCAATCAGCCCCAGCATTTT
>NA|TRBJ2-1|TRBV6-5|TRBD1
CASSYRNRGPNEQFF
TGTGCCAGCAGTTATAGGAACAGGGGTCCCAATGAGCAGTTCTTC
>NA|TRBJ1-2|TRBV28|NA
CASILQSGVGYTF
TGTGCCAGCATCCTTCAATCGGGGGTGGGCTACACCTTC
>few|TRBJ2-3|TRBV4-3|TRBD1
CASSQGTGTGRPTDTQYF
TGCGCCAGCAGCCAAGGGACAGGGACAGGACGCCCCACAGATACGCAGTATTTT
>NA|TRBJ2-1|TRBV7-3|TRBD2
CASSHRSGGNYNEQFF
TGTGCCAGCAGCCACCGCTCCGGGGGGAACTACAATGAGCAGTTCTTC
>NA|TRBJ1-2|TRBV7-2|TRBD1
CASSLASGTGYYGYTF
TGTGCCAGCAGCTTAGCTTCCGGGACAGGTTACTATGGCTACACCTTC
>few|TRBJ1-1|TRBV6-5|NA
CASSYSWGGNSIAFF
TGTGCCAGCAGTTACTCATGGGGGGGAAATAGTATAGCTTTCTTT
>NA|TRBJ1-2|TRBV7-8|NA
CASSQTSRVGGYTF
TGTGCCAGCAGCCAAACTAGCAGGGTCGGAGGCTACACCTTC
>NA|TRBJ1-1|TRBV5-1|TRBD1
CASSLGDRATEAFF
TGCGCCAGCAGCTTGGGTGACAGGGCCACTGAAGCTTTCTTT
>NA|TRBJ2-2|TRBV9|TRBD2
CASSAHVGGLAGNRGTGELFF
TGTGCCAGCAGCGCCCACGTTGGAGGACTAGCGGGGAACCGGGGCACCGGGGAGCTGTTTTTT
>NA|TRBJ2-1|TRBV5-1|NA
CASSLDWSRTAHNEQFF
TGCGCCAGCAGCTTGGATTGGTCCCGGACTGCCCACAATGAGCAGTTCTTC
>NA|TRBJ2-1|TRBV6-6|NA
CASSYGELVLSEQFF
TGTGCCAGCAGTTACGGGGAGCTAGTGCTTAGTGAGCAGTTCTTC
>NA|TRBJ1-1|TRBV7-6|NA
CASSLAGQDTEAFF
TGTGCCAGCAGCTTAGCGGGTCAGGACACTGAAGCTTTCTTT
>NA|TRBJ2-1|TRBV5-4|TRBD2
CASSYWTSGINEQFF
TGTGCCAGCAGCTATTGGACTAGCGGGATAAATGAGCAGTTCTTC
>NA|TRBJ1-6|TRBV7-2|NA
CASSPQVSAPLHF
TGTGCCAGCAGCCCGCAGGTTTCTGCACCCCTCCACTTT
>NA|TRBJ2-2|TRBV7-2|NA
CASSLGDFTAGELFF
TGTGCCAGCAGCTTGGGGGACTTTACCGCCGGGGAGCTGTTTTTT
>NA|TRBJ1-4|TRBV10-3|NA
CAIGAGGDEKLFF
TGTGCCATCGGAGCGGGAGGGGATGAAAAACTGTTTTTT
>NA|TRBJ2-7|TRBV7-2|TRBD2
CASSQWGGGSRGIEQYF
TGCGCCAGCAGCCAATGGGGGGGAGGGTCCCGCGGGATAGAGCAGTACTTC
>NA|TRBJ1-1|TRBV10-3|NA
CAISEGRNTEAFF
TGTGCCATCAGTGAGGGGAGGAACACTGAAGCTTTCTTT
>NA|TRBJ2-7|TRBV7-2|NA
CASNAQVSLPHEQYF
TGTGCCAGCAACGCACAGGTGTCGCTTCCCCACGAGCAGTACTTC
>few|TRBJ1-2|TRBV28|TRBD1
CASSSYEGGGYGYTF
TGTGCCAGCAGTTCCTACGAAGGGGGCGGCTATGGCTACACCTTC
>NA|TRBJ2-1|TRBV18|TRBD2
CASSPNSGGNYNEQFF
TGTGCCAGCTCACCAAACAGCGGGGGAAATTACAATGAGCAGTTCTTC
>NA|TRBJ1-1|TRBV5-1|NA
CASSLEGGREEAFF
TGCGCCAGCAGCTTGGAGGGAGGAAGAGAGGAAGCTTTCTTT
>NA|TRBJ1-5|TRBV29-1|TRBD1
CSVRGQGSNQPQHF
TGCAGCGTTCGAGGACAGGGGAGCAATCAGCCCCAGCATTTT
>NA|TRBJ2-5|TRBV10-2|TRBD1
CASRIQGAGETQYF
TGCGCCAGCAGAATACAGGGGGCGGGAGAGACCCAGTACTTC
>NA|TRBJ2-7|TRBV28|NA
CASSLLDEATYEQYF
TGTGCCAGCAGTTTACTGGATGAGGCCACCTACGAGCAGTACTTC
>NA|TRBJ2-7|TRBV14|TRBD1
CASSRPGTGVYEQYF
TGTGCCAGCAGCCGACCCGGGACAGGGGTCTACGAGCAGTACTTC
>few|TRBJ2-4|TRBV7-9|TRBD2
CASSPPGLGNIQYF
TGTGCCAGCAGCCCGCCGGGACTAGGGAACATTCAGTACTTC
>few|TRBJ2-1|TRBV4-2|TRBD2
CASSQGALLAGSLEQFF
TGTGCCAGCAGCCAAGGAGCTCTCCTAGCGGGATCTCTGGAGCAGTTCTTC
>NA|TRBJ1-5|TRBV18|TRBD1
CASSQSGGSNQPQHF
TGTGCCAGCTCTCAATCAGGGGGCTCCAATCAGCCCCAGCATTTT
>NA|TRBJ2-5|TRBV7-2|TRBD2
CASSLRLAGGQETQYF
TGTGCCAGCAGCCTCCGACTAGCGGGGGGCCAAGAGACCCAGTACTTC
>NA|TRBJ2-3|TRBV6-1|NA
CASRADIGSTDTQYF
TGTGCCAGCAGGGCTGACATCGGTAGCACAGATACGCAGTATTTT
>NA|TRBJ2-1|TRBV28|NA
CASSLNGYNEQFF
TGTGCCAGCAGTTTAAACGGGTACAATGAGCAGTTCTTC
>NA|TRBJ1-2|TRBV6-6|NA
CASSSGPPPGYTF
TGTGCCAGCAGTTCTGGCCCGCCGCCGGGCTACACCTTC
>NA|TRBJ1-3|TRBV7-2|NA
CASSSSGAGNTIYF
TGTGCCAGCAGCTCCTCGGGGGCTGGAAACACCATATATTTT
>NA|TRBJ2-5|TRBV7-9|TRBD1
CASEDRGSQETQYF
TGTGCCAGCGAGGACAGGGGAAGTCAAGAGACCCAGTACTTC
>NA|TRBJ2-2|TRBV4-3|NA
CASSQDSGTANTGELFF
TGCGCCAGCAGCCAGGATTCGGGGACTGCGAACACCGGGGAGCTGTTTTTT
>NA|TRBJ2-7|TRBV7-9|NA
CASSLRGGSEQYF
TGTGCCAGCAGCTTAAGAGGGGGTTCCGAGCAGTACTTC
>NA|TRBJ2-1|TRBV7-2|TRBD2
CASSLGAGAGYNEQFF
TGTGCCAGCAGCTTAGGCGCGGGAGCGGGTTACAATGAGCAGTTCTTC
>few|TRBJ2-1|TRBV5-6|TRBD2
CASSLLAGGNYNEQFF
TGTGCCAGCAGCTTGCTAGCGGGGGGGAACTACAATGAGCAGTTCTTC